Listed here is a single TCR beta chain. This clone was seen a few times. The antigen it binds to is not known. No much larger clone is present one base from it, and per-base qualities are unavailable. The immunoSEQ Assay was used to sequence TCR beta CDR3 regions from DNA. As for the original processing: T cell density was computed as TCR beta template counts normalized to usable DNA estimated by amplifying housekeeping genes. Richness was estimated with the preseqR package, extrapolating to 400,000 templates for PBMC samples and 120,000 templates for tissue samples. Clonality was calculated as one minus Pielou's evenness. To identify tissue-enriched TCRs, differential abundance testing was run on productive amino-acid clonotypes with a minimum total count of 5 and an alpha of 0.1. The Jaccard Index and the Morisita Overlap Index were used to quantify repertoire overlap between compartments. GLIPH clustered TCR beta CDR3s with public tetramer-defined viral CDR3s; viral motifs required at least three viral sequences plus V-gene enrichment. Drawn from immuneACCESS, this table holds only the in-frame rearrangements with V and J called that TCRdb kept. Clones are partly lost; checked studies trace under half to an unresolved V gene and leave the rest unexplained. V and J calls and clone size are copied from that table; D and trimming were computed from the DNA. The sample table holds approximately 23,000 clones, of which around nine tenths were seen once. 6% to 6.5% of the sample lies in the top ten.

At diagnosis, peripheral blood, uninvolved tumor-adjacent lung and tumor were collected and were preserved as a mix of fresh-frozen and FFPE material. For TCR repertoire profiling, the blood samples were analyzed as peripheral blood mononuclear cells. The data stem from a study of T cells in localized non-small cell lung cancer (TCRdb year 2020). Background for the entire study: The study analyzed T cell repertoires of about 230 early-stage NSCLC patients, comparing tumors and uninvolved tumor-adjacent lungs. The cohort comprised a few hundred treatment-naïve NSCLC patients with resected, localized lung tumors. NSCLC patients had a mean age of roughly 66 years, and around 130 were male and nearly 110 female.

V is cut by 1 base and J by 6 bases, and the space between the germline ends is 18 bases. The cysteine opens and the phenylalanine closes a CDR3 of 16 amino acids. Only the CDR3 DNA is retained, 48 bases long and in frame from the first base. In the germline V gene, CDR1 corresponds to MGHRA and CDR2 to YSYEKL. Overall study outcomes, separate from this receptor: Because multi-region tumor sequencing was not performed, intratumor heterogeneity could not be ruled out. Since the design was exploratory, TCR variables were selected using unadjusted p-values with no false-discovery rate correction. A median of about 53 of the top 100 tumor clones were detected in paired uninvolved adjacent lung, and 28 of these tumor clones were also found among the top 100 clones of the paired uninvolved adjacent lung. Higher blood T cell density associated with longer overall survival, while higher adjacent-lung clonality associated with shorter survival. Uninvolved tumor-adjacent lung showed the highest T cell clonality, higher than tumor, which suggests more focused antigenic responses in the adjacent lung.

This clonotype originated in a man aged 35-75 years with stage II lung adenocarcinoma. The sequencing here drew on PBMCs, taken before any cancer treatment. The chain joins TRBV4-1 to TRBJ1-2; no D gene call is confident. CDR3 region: CASSQVGQGKEDGYTF. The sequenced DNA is TGCGCCAGCAGCCAAGTAGGGCAAGGGAAGGAGGATGGCTACACCTTC.